The 15 T cell receptor beta chains reported below all come from one sample, sequenced in a study of blood T cells in healthy people across ages. Through a sample-barcoded 5' primer and a J-beta primer mix, a second PCR was run for roughly 6 to 12 cycles. TCRdb analysed the 5' RACE reads with MiXCR anew, one entry per CDR3 protein. The profile shows a few hundred thousand distinct CDR3 sequences, roughly a quarter of them singletons. These data were also filed under a second study, of T cells of mothers and their children.

The sequencing input was blood. The receptors derive from a boy aged 2 to 10 in good health.

This clonotype occurred many times. The gene calls are TRBV6-5 and TRBJ2-7; D is tentatively TRBD1 or TRBD2 (5 bases each). The CDR3 contains 12 residues. V was cut by 10 bases and J by 5 bases, with 15 bases left in between. In germline, CDR1 is MNHEY, CDR2 SVGAGI. DNA for the CDR3: TGTGCCACCAGGGATAGTAGCGACGAGCAGTACTTC. Its translation: CATRDSSDEQYF.

Of note for this clonotype: At one end the junction does not follow the germline gene, possibly because of a read error. The chain employs TRBV30 and TRBJ1-1, with TRBD1 matching over 9 bases. There are 12 residues in the CDR3. Germline V gene lookup returns CDR1 GTSNPN and CDR2 SVGIG (reference sequence). CDR3 DNA sequence: TGTACCTGGACAGGGGATAACACTGAAGCTTTCTTT. It yields the protein CTWTGDNTEAFF.

This sequence joins TRBV4-3 and TRBJ1-4, with D maybe TRBD1 (5 bases). V was shortened by 0 bases and J by 0 bases, with 11 bases between the two germline ends. The length of the CDR3 is 17 residues. Germline V gives CDR1 LGHNA, CDR2 YSLEER. The CDR3 coding sequence is TGCGCCAGCAGCCAAGATTGGGGCAGATCAACTAATGAAAAACTGTTTTTT. Residues: CASSQDWGRSTNEKLFF.

This clonotype showed up just a few times. This chain joins TRBV27 and TRBJ1-2; 8 bases align to TRBD1. Per the germline V gene, CDR1 is MNHEY and CDR2 is SMNVEV (reference sequence). The J segment lost 4 bases and the V segment lost 5 bases, leaving 9 bases of the junction unmatched. The CDR3 loop spans 15 amino acids. CDR3 nucleotides: TGTGCCAGCAGTCACACACAGGGGGGAAGCTATGGCTACACCTTC. Residues: CASSHTQGGSYGYTF.

The chain couples TRBV6-6 to TRBJ2-5; the match to TRBD2 covers 7 bases. With 6 bases clipped from V and 5 bases from J, the junction kept 12 bases outside the gene matches. Germline V gene sequence: CDR1 MNHNY, CDR2 SVGAGI (reference sequence). The CDR3 has 15 residues. CDR3 DNA sequence: TGTGCCAGCAGGAGGGACTATCACGACGCGGAGACCCAGTACTTC. Amino acids: CASRRDYHDAETQYF.

The chain employs TRBV5-1 and TRBJ2-7; 7 nucleotides match TRBD1. Trimming cost V 0 bases and J 3 bases; bases outside gene matches: 3. The CDR3 spans 14 residues. Per germline, CDR1 SGHRS and CDR2 YFSETQ. CDR3 residues: CASSLAGQFYEQYF. For the CDR3, the DNA is TGCGCCAGCAGCTTGGCGGGACAGTTCTACGAGCAGTACTTC.

The CDR3 region is CASCASNADTQYF. In nucleotides, the CDR3 is TGTGCCAGCTGCGCCTCCAATGCGGATACGCAGTATTTT. This rearrangement joins TRBV18 to TRBJ2-3; D gene ambiguous. In germline, CDR1 is KGHSH, CDR2 LQKENI. V was cut by 7 bases and J by 6 bases, with 14 bases left in between. This CDR3 has 13 residues.

This clonotype was detected a few times. This chain joins TRBV30 and TRBJ1-2, with D maybe TRBD1 (5 bases). The CDR3 is 13 amino acids. Germline V gene sequence: CDR1 GTSNPN, CDR2 SVGIG (reference sequence). V gave up 3 bases and J gave up 4 bases, with 12 bases separating them. The CDR3 region has the DNA TGTGCCTGGAGCGGGACGGAGACCTATGGCTACACCTTC. Translating it yields CAWSGTETYGYTF. The full variable domain, in which reference TRBV30 and TRBJ1-2 provide the parts outside the CDR3, is SQTIHQWPATLVQPVGSPLSLECTVEGTSNPNLYWYRQAAGRGLQLLFYSVGIGQISSEVPQNLSASRPQDRQFILSSKKLLLSDSGFYLCAWSGTETYGYTFGSGTRLTVV.

Comment on this clonotype: One end of the junction does not line up with germline, which may come from a read error. This sequence joins TRBV7-7 and TRBJ1-1, with D possibly being TRBD1 (5 bases). This CDR3 region has 13 residues. The germline gives CDR1 SSHAT, CDR2 FNYEAQ (reference sequence). The CDR3 DNA reads as TGTGCTAGCAGCTTGAGTCAGGGCACTGAAGCTTTCTTT. It yields the protein CASSLSQGTEAFF.

This clonotype was counted at least ten times. CDR3 protein: CASSSGQTTTNEKLFF. The CDR3 bases are TGTGCCAGCAGCTCGGGACAGACTACAACTAATGAAAAACTGTTTTTT. The V and J genes are TRBV7-9 and TRBJ1-4; TRBD1 matches at 7 bases. CDR3 size: 16 residues. The J segment lost 0 bases and the V segment lost 4 bases, leaving 5 bases of the junction unmatched. Germline loops: CDR1 SEHNR, CDR2 FQNEAQ (reference sequence).

This chain uses TRBV4-1 with TRBJ2-3; 8 nucleotides align to TRBD2. This CDR3 has 17 residues. J was trimmed by 1 base and V by 3 bases; bases with no gene match: 9. Germline V lookup: CDR1 MGHRA, CDR2 YSYEKL. The DNA of the CDR3 is TGCGCCAGCAGCCAGCAGACTAGCGCATCTGGCACAGATACGCAGTATTTT. It specifies CASSQQTSASGTDTQYF.

This sequence joins TRBV7-9 and TRBJ2-7; the D is unclear. Germline values: CDR1 SEHNR, CDR2 FQNEAQ (reference sequence). Trimming took 1 base from V and 3 from J, leaving 13 bases between them. The CDR3 consists of 15 residues. The DNA of the CDR3 is TGTGCCAGCAGCTTAGTCCCTTCACCCGACTACGAGCAGTACTTC. It translates to CASSLVPSPDYEQYF.

This clonotype has only a few counts. The chain joins TRBV2 to TRBJ1-2; no reliable D call. The CDR3 extends over 14 amino acids. V was cut by 6 bases and J by 0 bases, with 11 bases left in between. Germline lookup yields CDR1 SNHLY and CDR2 FYNNEI. CDR3 amino acids: CASRALPANYGYTF. The CDR3 DNA is TGTGCCAGCAGGGCCTTACCTGCTAACTATGGCTACACCTTC. Looking up the rest from reference TRBV2 and TRBJ1-2 gives the full variable domain: EPEVTQTPSHQVTQMGQEVILRCVPISNHLYFYWYRQILGQKVEFLVSFYNNEISEKSEIFDDQFSVERPDGSNFTLKIRSTKLEDSAMYFCASRALPANYGYTFGSGTRLTVV.

This clonotype was seen a handful of times. This sequence joins TRBV27 and TRBJ2-2; 9 bases match TRBD2. Germline V gene sequence: CDR1 MNHEY, CDR2 SMNVEV (reference sequence). V shed 5 bases and J 5 bases; nucleotides not matched to a gene: 9. The CDR3 spans 16 residues. For the CDR3, the DNA is TGTGCCAGCAGTCCCTATAGCGGGAGTTGGACCGGGGAGCTGTTTTTT. This sequence encodes CASSPYSGSWTGELFF.

This chain joins TRBV20-1 and TRBJ2-1; 9 bases map to TRBD2. Per the germline V gene, CDR1 is DFQATT and CDR2 is SNEGSKA (reference sequence). V gave up 1 base and J gave up 8 bases; unmatched junction bases: 9. This CDR3 contains 15 residues. The CDR3 protein is CSARVGTSNGDEQFF. In nucleotides, the CDR3 is TGCAGTGCTAGAGTCGGGACTAGCAATGGCGATGAGCAGTTCTTC.